This record looks at one T cell receptor beta chain sequence and its context. The CDR3 runs 15 residues. V lost 4 bases and J lost 2, with 12 bases in between. CDR1 and CDR2 from the germline V gene are SGHAT and FQNNGV. Original analysis: The assay estimated nucleated cells by amplifying reference gene primers. Generated by immunoSEQ multiplex PCR, the TCRdb table keeps only in-frame clones and is missing some. That table gives V, J and clone size, and the DNA gave D and trimming. The sample records 35,000 to 45,000 clones, 70% to 90% being singletons. The source of the sample is a study of blood T cell repertoires in COVID-19. Background on the study: Both acute and convalescent COVID-19 samples were obtained from the United States, Italy and Spain. From T cells, B-cell-depleted T cells, or PBMCs came the material, which was cDNA or gDNA.

Sequences were obtained from peripheral blood. This clonotype was obtained from a man between 65 and 85 years old with active COVID-19. The chain carries TRBV11-2 and TRBJ2-1; weak D call: TRBD1 (7 bases). The CDR3 spells CASSSVRGAYNEQFF. The DNA of the CDR3 is TGTGCCAGCAGCTCAGTCAGGGGGGCCTACAATGAGCAGTTCTTC.